This T cell receptor (beta chain) was found in a study of T cell clones after liver transplantation. This CDR3 comprises 15 residues. Looked up from germline, CDR1 is SGHRS and CDR2 is YFSETQ. V dropped 0 bases and J dropped 7; count of bases not matched to a gene: 4. Assay: immunoSEQ multiplex PCR; the TCRdb copy retains only in-frame clones and omits some. The repertoire includes over 50,000 clones, approximately 84% of them detected once, and around 8.7% sits in the top ten. The sample in question was CD4+ T cells from blood, obtained before liver transplant. The chain carries TRBV5-1 and TRBJ2-2; 9 bases are a match to TRBD2. The clonotype originates from a human donor who received a liver transplant. The CDR3 DNA reads TGCGCCAGCAGCTTGGGCGGGGGGGCCCACGGGGAGCTGTTTTTT. Protein: CASSLGGGAHGELFF. Looking up the rest from reference TRBV5-1 and TRBJ2-2 gives the full variable domain: KAGVTQTPRYLIKTRGQQVTLSCSPISGHRSVSWYQQTPGQGLQFLFEYFSETQRNKGNFPGRFSGRQFSNSRSEMNVSTLELGDSALYLCASSLGGGAHGELFFGEGSRLTVL.